Each of the 10 T cell receptor beta chains below was sequenced from the same sample in a study of blood T cells in healthy people across ages. Then a second PCR, running about 7 to 11 cycles, was carried out with a sample-barcoded 5' primer and a J-beta primer mix. One entry per CDR3 protein, called by TCRdb with MiXCR from the 5' RACE reads. Of about 1,500,000 distinct CDR3 sequences in the sample, about 30% were seen once. Material for sequencing was blood. The receptors come from a woman under 40 in good health.

This clonotype was counted between two and nine times. The chain is built from TRBV28 and TRBJ2-1; weak D call: TRBD1 (8 bases). The CDR3 length is 13 residues. Trimming shortened V by 8 bases and J by 7 bases, and 15 bases separated the two germline ends. Germline CDR1 MDHEN, CDR2 SYDVKM. CDR3 in DNA: TGTGCCAGCGGAACAGGGGGGGGGAATGAGCAGTTCTTC. Amino acids: CASGTGGGNEQFF.

A word on this clonotype: The junction departs from the called germline gene at one end, perhaps through a read error. The chain is built from TRBV20-1 and TRBJ2-3, with D tentatively TRBD1 (6 bases). The CDR3 length is 14 residues. Germline V gene sequence: CDR1 DFQATT, CDR2 SNEGSKA (reference sequence). The CDR3 DNA reads TGCAGTGCCCGGGACATCGCCCGTGGAGATACGCGGTATTTT. Its translation: CSARDIARGDTRYF.

The chain is built from TRBV28 and TRBJ2-1; the D gene could be TRBD1 or TRBD2 (5 bases each). CDR3 size: 15 residues. Germline V gene lookup returns CDR1 MDHEN and CDR2 SYDVKM. Between the trimmed V and J ends, which lost 5 bases and 5 bases, there was a span of 16 bases. The CDR3 coding sequence is TGTGCCAGCAGTCGCCTCATGTTGGGGGACAATGAGCAGTTCTTC. Amino acids: CASSRLMLGDNEQFF.

The table lists this clonotype with a count of one. An end of the junction does not agree with germline; a read error may underlie this. This sequence joins TRBV5-1 and TRBJ2-4; D is perhaps TRBD1 (5 bases). Germline CDR1 reads SGHRS; CDR2 reads YFSETQ. CDR3 size: 14 residues. CDR3 bases: TGCGCCGGCAGCTTATGGACAAGGGAAAACATTCAGTACTTC. This translates into CAGSLWTRENIQYF.

This clonotype has only a few counts. The V call is TRBV5-1, the J call TRBJ2-7, with D unclear. From germline, CDR1 is SGHRS and CDR2 YFSETQ. The CDR3 extends over 13 amino acids. Trimming shortened V by 1 base and J by 6 bases, and 11 bases separated the two germline ends. The CDR3 loop reads CASSLSTLSEQYF. The CDR3 DNA follows: TGCGCCAGCAGCTTGTCGACACTCTCCGAGCAGTACTTC.

The gene calls are TRBV30 and TRBJ1-5, with D possibly matching TRBD1 (6 bases). The V gene's germline CDR1 is GTSNPN and CDR2 SVGIG (reference sequence). Trimming removed 1 base from V and 7 bases from J, with 11 bases in between. The CDR3 is 13 amino acids. CDR3: CAWSDRDGQPQHF. CDR3 DNA sequence: TGTGCCTGGAGTGACAGGGACGGGCAGCCCCAGCATTTT.

This chain uses TRBV28 with TRBJ1-4; D is uncertain. Germline values: CDR1 MDHEN, CDR2 SYDVKM. The CDR3 loop spans 13 amino acids. V was trimmed by 5 bases and J by 8 bases, leaving 12 bases between them. CDR3 sequence reads: CASSEALCEKLFF. CDR3 DNA: TGTGCCAGCAGTGAAGCCCTATGCGAAAAACTGTTTTTT.

This clonotype was detected only a few times. This chain joins TRBV11-2 and TRBJ1-2; 7 positions match TRBD1. V dropped 4 bases and J dropped 5; count of bases not matched to a gene: 4. This CDR3 spans 13 amino acids. The germline gives CDR1 SGHAT, CDR2 FQNNGV. CDR3 sequence (DNA): TGTGCCAGCAGCTCCAAGACAGGGTATGGCTACACCTTC. As protein: CASSSKTGYGYTF.

This clonotype has a handful of counts. The chain couples TRBV12-3 or TRBV12-4 to TRBJ2-5; TRBD2 matches 8 bases. The CDR3 covers 15 residues. J was trimmed by 3 bases and V by 2 bases; bases with no gene match: 5. As DNA, the CDR3 is TGTGCCAGCAGTTTATCCGGGCGGGGGGAAGAGACCCAGTACTTC. The encoded protein is CASSLSGRGEETQYF.

This clonotype occurred a few times. V is TRBV9 and J is TRBJ2-5; no clear D gene. Germline V gene lookup returns CDR1 SGDLS and CDR2 YYNGEE. V shed 3 bases and J shed 4 bases, with 13 bases lying between them. The CDR3 loop spans 14 amino acids. CDR3 protein: CASSAPAGRETQYF. CDR3 DNA sequence: TGTGCCAGCAGCGCGCCCGCCGGGCGAGAGACCCAGTACTTC.